The 5 T cell receptor beta chains presented below share a single source sample, sequenced in a study of blood T cell repertoires in COVID-19. Clones were sequenced by immunoSEQ multiplex PCR, and TCRdb holds only the in-frame ones, with some missing. The table lists fewer than 200,000 clones, around 78% of them singletons. Source material: PBMCs or T cells enriched from blood (not recorded which). The receptors were gathered from a woman aged 45-60 years who had recovered from COVID-19.

The chain has TRBV25-1 and TRBJ1-1; 9 bases match TRBD1. V shed 1 base and J 3 bases; nucleotides not matched to a gene: 3. CDR1 is MGHDK and CDR2 is SYGVNS in the germline V gene. The CDR3 extends over 15 amino acids. CDR3: CASSESQGAYTEAFF. The CDR3 DNA reads as TGTGCCAGCAGTGAATCACAGGGGGCCTACACTGAAGCTTTCTTT.

The chain joins TRBV6-5 to TRBJ2-3, with D unclear. The CDR3 has 12 residues. Germline CDR1 and CDR2: MNHEY and SVGAGI. V dropped 8 bases and J dropped 4 bases, with 10 bases sitting between them. The CDR3, as DNA: TGTGCCAGCCAGAATCAGGCAGATACGCAGTATTTT. It is translated as CASQNQADTQYF.

The J gene is TRBJ1-1, the V gene TRBV27, with D possibly TRBD1 on 6 matching bases. V dropped 7 bases and J dropped 1 base, with 13 bases sitting between them. Germline CDR1 and CDR2: MNHEY and SMNVEV (reference sequence). The CDR3 consists of 14 residues. CDR3 in DNA: TGTGCCAGCAAGCCAGGGGACACGAACACTGAAGCTTTCTTT. Amino acid sequence: CASKPGDTNTEAFF.

This clone was detected only once. The chain links TRBV7-9 to TRBJ2-5; D uncertain. Between the trimmed V and J ends, which lost 1 base and 3 bases, there was a span of 12 bases. CDR3 length: 15 residues. CDR1 is SEHNR and CDR2 is FQNEAQ in the germline V gene (reference sequence). This chain's CDR3 is CASSLVGLTKETQYF. As DNA, the CDR3 is TGTGCCAGCAGCTTAGTCGGGTTGACCAAAGAGACCCAGTACTTC.

J is TRBJ1-4 and V is TRBV6-5; D not resolved. This CDR3 spans 13 amino acids. CDR1 is MNHEY and CDR2 is SVGAGI in the germline V gene. Trimming took 2 bases from V and 5 from J, leaving 6 bases between them. CDR3 nucleotides: TGTGCCAGCAGTTACACAATCAATGAAAAACTGTTTTTT. Protein sequence: CASSYTINEKLFF.